Detailed here is one T cell receptor (beta chain). The entry originates in a study of cytomegalovirus exposure and HLA in healthy donors. This PCR relied on a set of 60 Vbeta primers and 13 Jbeta primers. Method: immunoSEQ multiplex PCR; TCRdb's copy keeps in-frame clones and lacks some. This table has roughly 180,000 clones, 84% appearing once. Germline assignment: CDR1 GTSNPN and CDR2 SVGIG (reference sequence). The CDR3 loop spans 16 amino acids. Sample: PBMCs. The TCR originated in a boy aged 5-17 years in good health and CMV-seronegative. The chain links TRBV30 to TRBJ2-5; 9 positions agree with TRBD2. The end of the DNA fits TRBJ2-7 better, so the J call may be wrong. In DNA, the CDR3 is TGTGCCTGGAAAACCGGGGGAGGACTAGCGTTACACGAGCAGTACTTC. Protein sequence: CAWKTGGGLALHEQYF.